Presented here are 28 T cell receptor beta chains from one specimen sequenced in a study of control samples from healthy donors and cancer patients. Assay used: immunoSEQ multiplex PCR; TCRdb lists only in-frame clones, some missing. The profile covers tens of thousands of clones, with around four fifths appearing a single time and approximately 19% taken by the ten largest. The source material was blood. These receptors all come from a young man in good health.

The V gene is TRBV12-5, the J gene TRBJ2-6, with D tentatively TRBD2 (5 bases). Germline values: CDR1 LGHNT, CDR2 FRNRAP. Trimming pared 0 bases from V and 2 bases from J, leaving 8 bases between. This CDR3 has 16 amino acids. Here the CDR3 DNA reads TGTGCTAGTGGTTTGGTACTAGGGACTGGGGCCAACGTCCTGACTTTC. Encoded protein: CASGLVLGTGANVLTF. Full variable domain (remainder filled in from reference TRBV12-5 and TRBJ2-6): DARVTQTPRHKVTEMGQEVTMRCQPILGHNTVFWYRQTMMQGLELLAYFRNRAPLDDSGMPKDRFSAEMPDATLATLKIQPSEPRDSAVYFCASGLVLGTGANVLTFGAGSRLTVL.

The V gene is TRBV7-2, the J gene TRBJ2-1; D is unclear. The V gene lost 2 bases and the J gene lost 3 bases, with 11 bases spanning the gap. CDR1 is SGHTA and CDR2 is FQGNSA in the germline V gene. This CDR3 contains 15 residues. CDR3: CASSLSIGDYNEQFF. In DNA, the CDR3 is TGTGCCAGCAGCTTATCGATTGGAGACTACAATGAGCAGTTCTTC.

The chain employs TRBV14 and TRBJ2-3, with a weak D call TRBD2 (5 bases). The germline V gene encodes CDR1 SGHDN and CDR2 FVKESK. Deletions cut 4 bases from V and 1 base from J, with 9 bases between. The CDR3 extends over 14 amino acids. The CDR3 nucleotides are TGTGCCAGCAGCCGATACGGGGGCACAGATACGCAGTATTTT. Encoded protein: CASSRYGGTDTQYF.

In DNA form, the CDR3 reads TGTGCCAGCAGCGGGTGGGACAGCTCCTACGAGCAGTACTTC. Translation gives CASSGWDSSYEQYF. The chain links TRBV11-1 to TRBJ2-7; the match to TRBD1 covers 7 bases. The CDR3 is 14 residues long. V dropped 5 bases and J dropped 0; count of bases not matched to a gene: 4. The germline V gene encodes CDR1 SGHAT and CDR2 FQDESV (reference sequence).

The genes are TRBV5-5 and TRBJ1-2; D not certain. Per the germline V gene, CDR1 is SGHKS and CDR2 is YYEKEE (reference sequence). The length of the CDR3 is 15 residues. Trimming left V 0 bases short and J 4 bases short, with 13 bases between. CDR3 sequence (DNA): TGTGCCAGCAGCTTGGGACGTTTCTTCGGCTATGGCTACACCTTC. It translates to CASSLGRFFGYGYTF.

The chain employs TRBV5-6 and TRBJ2-1; D uncertain. CDR3 length: 13 amino acids. V was cut by 1 base and J by 9 bases, with 11 bases left in between. CDR1 is SGHDT and CDR2 is YYEEEE in the germline V gene. Here the CDR3 reads CASSLPASGEQFF. Written as DNA, the CDR3 is TGTGCCAGCAGCTTGCCCGCTTCGGGTGAGCAGTTCTTC.

The CDR3: CASSADRANSGNTIYF. DNA of the CDR3: TGTGCCAGCAGTGCGGACAGGGCTAACTCTGGAAACACCATATATTTT. V and J are TRBV2 and TRBJ1-3; 8 nucleotides align to TRBD1. The V and J ends lost 4 bases and 0 bases, in that order; junction bases with no gene match: 5. The germline V gene encodes CDR1 SNHLY and CDR2 FYNNEI. This CDR3 region has 16 residues.

The rearrangement joins TRBV5-4 to TRBJ1-2; TRBD1 is a possible D gene (6 bases). From germline, CDR1 is SGHNT and CDR2 YYREEE (reference sequence). Trimming removed 2 bases from V and 7 bases from J, with 15 bases in between. The CDR3 is 14 residues long. CDR3 region: CASSFGGRPTGYTF. CDR3 coding DNA: TGTGCCAGCAGCTTTGGGGGGCGCCCAACTGGCTACACCTTC.

The genes are TRBV10-1 and TRBJ2-3; possible D gene TRBD1, 5 bases. V was trimmed by 0 bases and J by 12 bases, leaving 16 bases between them. CDR3 length: 14 residues. Germline CDR1 is WNHNN and CDR2 is SYGVQD (reference sequence). CDR3 sequence: CASSESKARQFQYF. CDR3 DNA sequence: TGCGCCAGCAGTGAGTCGAAAGCGAGACAGTTCCAGTATTTT.

The chain combines TRBV6-5 with TRBJ1-2; 8 bases agree with TRBD1. Germline V CDR1 and CDR2: MNHEY, SVGAGI. Germline trimming cut 2 bases from V and 14 bases from J; bases unmatched to any gene: 10. The CDR3 covers 13 residues. The DNA of the CDR3 is TGTGCCAGCAGTTACAACCCAGGACAGGGTCCAACCTTC. It encodes CASSYNPGQGPTF.

The chain carries TRBV24-1 and TRBJ2-3; 11 nucleotides line up with TRBD2. Germline loops: CDR1 KGHDR, CDR2 SFDVKD. This CDR3 has 15 residues. J lost 1 base, V lost 10 bases, and 6 bases had no gene match. The CDR3 region is CATGETSGGTDTQYF. The CDR3, as DNA: TGTGCCACTGGTGAGACTAGCGGGGGCACAGATACGCAGTATTTT.

This chain connects TRBV9 to TRBJ2-3; either TRBD1 or TRBD2 may fit D (5 bases each). The germline V gene encodes CDR1 SGDLS and CDR2 YYNGEE. V was pared by 4 bases and J by 2 bases, with 11 bases between. The length of the CDR3 is 14 residues. The CDR3 DNA sequence: TGTGCCAGCAGCATACTAGGGGACACAGATACGCAGTATTTT. Translated: CASSILGDTDTQYF.

The J gene is TRBJ1-2, the V gene TRBV7-9; D is unresolved. The CDR3 is made up of 13 amino acids. Germline V gives CDR1 SEHNR, CDR2 FQNEAQ (reference sequence). V was cut by 1 base and J by 3 bases, with 6 bases left in between. The CDR3 protein is CASSLVSHYGYTF. The CDR3 coding sequence is TGTGCCAGCAGCTTAGTTTCCCACTATGGCTACACCTTC.

The chain recombines TRBV10-1 with TRBJ1-6; unclear D gene. Per germline, CDR1 WNHNN and CDR2 SYGVQD (reference sequence). V was shortened by 0 bases and J by 10 bases, with 10 bases between the two germline ends. The CDR3 runs 14 residues. CDR3 bases: TGCGCCAGCAGTGAGTCGACGGGTTCCTCACCCCTCCACTTT. It encodes CASSESTGSSPLHF.

The chain links TRBV25-1 to TRBJ2-3; a possible D gene is TRBD2 (6 bases). Germline CDR1 and CDR2: MGHDK and SYGVNS. V shed 1 base and J shed 1 base, with 9 bases lying between them. The CDR3 covers 15 residues. In DNA form, the CDR3 reads TGTGCCAGCAGTGAATCCCCGGGGGGCACAGATACGCAGTATTTT. As protein: CASSESPGGTDTQYF.

This clone appeared a single time. The rearrangement uses TRBV5-1 and TRBJ2-3; 8 bases map to TRBD1. The CDR3 has 14 residues. The V and J ends lost 4 bases and 2 bases, in that order; junction bases with no gene match: 3. CDR1 and CDR2 (germline): SGHRS, YFSETQ. Here the CDR3 DNA reads TGCGCCAGCAGCGGGGGACAGGTCACAGATACGCAGTATTTT. This encodes CASSGGQVTDTQYF.

This clone was counted only a few times. The chain couples TRBV6-1 to TRBJ2-7; 11 nucleotides line up with TRBD1. Per germline, CDR1 MNHNS and CDR2 SASEGT. The CDR3 loop spans 14 amino acids. The trim removed 1 base at V and 5 bases at J, leaving 1 base unmatched. As DNA, the CDR3 is TGTGCCAGCAGTGAAGGGACAGGGGGCGACGAGCAGTACTTC. As protein: CASSEGTGGDEQYF.

V gene TRBV19 combines with J gene TRBJ2-7, with unresolved D. Germline V gene sequence: CDR1 LNHDA, CDR2 SQIVND (reference sequence). The CDR3 sequence is 13 residues long. V lost 4 bases and J 0 bases, leaving 7 bases between the germline ends. This CDR3 reads CASSTRNSYEQYF. The CDR3 region has the DNA TGTGCCAGTAGTACCAGAAACTCCTACGAGCAGTACTTC.

The chain links TRBV9 to TRBJ2-4, with 8 bases identical to TRBD1. Per germline, CDR1 SGDLS and CDR2 YYNGEE. The CDR3 contains 19 residues. Trimming took 2 bases from V and 0 from J; bases not matched to a gene: 13. The CDR3 DNA is TGTGCCAGCAGCGTGGGTGGGACAGGAGAAGACTTAGCCAAAAACATTCAGTACTTC. This gives the protein CASSVGGTGEDLAKNIQYF. Drawing the rest from reference TRBV9 and TRBJ2-4, the complete variable domain is DSGVTQTPKHLITATGQRVTLRCSPRSGDLSVYWYQQSLDQGLQFLIQYYNGEERAKGNILERFSAQQFPDLHSELNLSSLELGDSALYFCASSVGGTGEDLAKNIQYFGAGTRLSVL.

V and J are TRBV5-1 and TRBJ1-6; D might be TRBD1 (6 bases). This CDR3 region has 15 residues. Germline V CDR1 and CDR2: SGHRS, YFSETQ. Trimming stripped 0 bases from V and 4 bases from J, with 8 bases between. CDR3: CASSLDQGYNSPLHF. The CDR3 bases are TGCGCCAGCAGCTTGGATCAGGGGTATAATTCACCCCTCCACTTT.

On this clone itself: One end of the junction is discordant with germline, which a read error may explain. This chain uses TRBV6-4 with TRBJ1-1; 11 nucleotides line up with TRBD1. Germline V gene data show CDR1 as MRHNA and CDR2 as SNTAGT. The CDR3 is 15 residues long. CDR3 amino acids: CASSFSGTGGYPFLF. The CDR3 coding sequence is TGTGCCAGTTCCTTCTCCGGGACAGGGGGTTATCCATTTCTCTTT.

The chain has TRBV29-1 and TRBJ2-7, with 12 positions matching TRBD2. The CDR3 loop spans 12 amino acids. The germline gives CDR1 SQVTM, CDR2 ANQGSEA. The CDR3 is CSGTSGRYEQYF. The CDR3 nucleotides read TGCAGTGGGACTAGCGGGCGCTACGAGCAGTACTTC.

The gene calls are TRBV7-3 and TRBJ2-2, with 8 bases aligning to TRBD2. The CDR3 covers 19 residues. Germline loops: CDR1 SGHTA, CDR2 FQGTGA. Losses at the gene ends were 2 bases for V and 5 bases for J; bases not matched to a gene: 16. The CDR3 DNA reads as TGTGCCAGCAGCTTATCTCACGGCTCCGGGACTAGGGGGACCGGGGAGCTGTTTTTT. Translated: CASSLSHGSGTRGTGELFF.

V is TRBV4-2 and J is TRBJ2-1; 7 bases align to TRBD2. The germline CDR1 and CDR2 sequences are LGHNA and YNFKEQ. The CDR3 has 18 amino acids. With V trimmed by 4 bases and J by 6 bases, 18 bases remained unmatched. This chain's CDR3 is CASSREGGNGGSTNEQFF. The CDR3 DNA follows: TGTGCCAGCAGCCGGGAGGGAGGAAACGGGGGGAGCACCAATGAGCAGTTCTTC.

With respect to this clone: Other DNA sequences within the sample encode an identical CDR3. The J gene is TRBJ1-2, the V gene TRBV7-3, with a possible D match to TRBD1 (6 bases). Trimming took 1 base from V and 7 from J, leaving 13 bases between them. The V gene's germline CDR1 is SGHTA and CDR2 FQGTGA. This CDR3 has 14 amino acids. CDR3 loop: CASSLSGGRGGYTF. CDR3 bases: TGTGCCAGCAGCTTAAGCGGGGGGCGGGGTGGCTACACCTTC.

This chain connects TRBV19 to TRBJ1-5; D unresolved. The CDR3 length is 15 residues. The V end was cut by 1 base, the J end by 5 bases, with 12 bases between. The germline gives CDR1 LNHDA, CDR2 SQIVND (reference sequence). As DNA, the CDR3 is TGTGCCAGTAGTATAGGGAGAGGGTTGGATCAGCCCCAGCATTTT. This gives the protein CASSIGRGLDQPQHF.

The V and J genes are TRBV24-1 and TRBJ2-3, with 8 bases matching TRBD2. The trim removed 9 bases at V and 7 bases at J, leaving 17 bases unmatched. This CDR3 region has 16 residues. Germline CDR1 reads KGHDR; CDR2 reads SFDVKD. CDR3 sequence: CATGPAGAVNMNTQYF. CDR3 DNA sequence: TGTGCCACCGGGCCAGCGGGGGCCGTGAATATGAATACGCAGTATTTT.

This clone was seen a few times. V is TRBV7-9 and J is TRBJ2-1; D may be TRBD1 (5 bases). The CDR3 totals 15 residues. Germline CDR1 and CDR2: SEHNR and FQNEAQ (reference sequence). The V and J ends lost 2 bases and 7 bases respectively, with 15 bases between them. CDR3 protein: CASSLRGGVLNEQFF. In DNA form, the CDR3 reads TGTGCCAGCAGCTTAAGGGGTGGGGTCTTGAATGAGCAGTTCTTC.